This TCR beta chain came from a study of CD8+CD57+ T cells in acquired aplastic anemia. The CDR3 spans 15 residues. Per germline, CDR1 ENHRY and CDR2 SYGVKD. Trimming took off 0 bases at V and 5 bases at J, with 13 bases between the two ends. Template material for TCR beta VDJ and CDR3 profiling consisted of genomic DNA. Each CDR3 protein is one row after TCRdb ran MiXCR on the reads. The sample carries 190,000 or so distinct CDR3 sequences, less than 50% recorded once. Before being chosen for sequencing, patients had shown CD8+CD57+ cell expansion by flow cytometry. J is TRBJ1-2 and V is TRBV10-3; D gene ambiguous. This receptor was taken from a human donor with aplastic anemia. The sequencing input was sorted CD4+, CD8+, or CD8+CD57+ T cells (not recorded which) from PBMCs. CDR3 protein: CAISESRDLGYGYTF. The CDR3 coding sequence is TGTGCCATCAGTGAGTCGCGGGATCTCGGGTATGGCTACACCTTC.